The 26 T cell receptor beta chains reported below all come from one sample, sequenced in a study of cytomegalovirus exposure and HLA in healthy donors. Here immunoSEQ multiplex PCR was the method, and the copy in TCRdb shows in-frame clones only, minus some. The data contain about 160,000 clones, roughly 89% of them seen just once; the ten biggest clones take up about a tenth. Material: PBMCs. The receptor source for this set is a woman aged 18-29 years in good health and CMV-seropositive.

V gene TRBV2 combines with J gene TRBJ1-1; TRBD1 is a possible D gene (5 bases). The CDR3 spans 14 residues. Deletions cut 6 bases from V and 0 bases from J, with 11 bases between. Germline CDR1 reads SNHLY; CDR2 reads FYNNEI. The CDR3 region is CASSTRGMNTEAFF. The CDR3 DNA reads as TGTGCCAGCAGCACCCGGGGGATGAACACTGAAGCTTTCTTT.

This clone was counted only a few times. The chain couples TRBV2 to TRBJ1-3; 8 bases fit TRBD1. V was pared by 6 bases and J by 4 bases, with 5 bases of the junction left unmatched. Germline CDR1 is SNHLY and CDR2 is FYNNEI. The CDR3 is 14 amino acids. CDR3 sequence: CASRAGTGGNTIYF. In DNA form, the CDR3 reads TGTGCCAGCAGAGCCGGGACAGGAGGAAACACCATATATTTT.

The genes are TRBV10-3 and TRBJ2-7, with TRBD2 matching 11 bases. The junction had 10 bases not matched to a gene; V was cut back by 10 bases and J by 2 bases. CDR1 ENHRY and CDR2 SYGVKD come from the germline V gene. The CDR3 runs 15 residues. The CDR3 region has the DNA TGTGCCACAGGCGGGGGACTAGCGGAGACCTACGAGCAGTACTTC. It encodes CATGGGLAETYEQYF.

The V call is TRBV11-3, the J call TRBJ2-2; maybe TRBD1 (5 bases). There are 17 residues in the CDR3. CDR1 is SGHNT, CDR2 YENEEA, per germline. The V end was cut by 5 bases, the J end by 2 bases, with 18 bases between. In DNA form, the CDR3 reads TGTGCCAGCAGCCCATCCTGGGGCGATCCCAACACCGGGGAGCTGTTTTTT. It encodes CASSPSWGDPNTGELFF.

J is TRBJ1-2 and V is TRBV18, with TRBD1 matching over 7 bases. Trimming at V came to 0 bases and at J to 5 bases, leaving 3 bases not matched to a gene. From germline, CDR1 is KGHSH and CDR2 LQKENI. This CDR3 is built from 14 residues. CDR3 loop: CASSPPGQNYGYTF. Written as DNA, the CDR3 is TGTGCCAGCTCACCACCGGGACAGAATTATGGCTACACCTTC.

This clone showed up just a few times. The chain links TRBV7-8 to TRBJ2-7, with D maybe TRBD2 (7 bases). V was clipped by 2 bases and J by 8 bases, with 19 bases between them. Germline CDR1 SGHVS, CDR2 FQNEAQ. The CDR3 runs 15 residues. The CDR3 DNA reads as TGTGCCAGCAGCTTAAGGCGGGGGCCTACGGGGAAGCAGTACTTC. Its protein product is CASSLRRGPTGKQYF.

The J gene is TRBJ1-3, the V gene TRBV9; D may be TRBD1 (6 bases). With 4 bases removed from V and 4 bases from J, the gap between germline ends came to 15 bases. This CDR3 spans 15 amino acids. Germline assignment: CDR1 SGDLS and CDR2 YYNGEE. CDR3 residues: CASSLQGMGGNTIYF. CDR3 DNA: TGTGCCAGCAGCTTACAGGGTATGGGCGGAAACACCATATATTTT.

V gene TRBV2 combines with J gene TRBJ1-3; 8 bases map to TRBD1. Per germline, CDR1 SNHLY and CDR2 FYNNEI. The CDR3 is made up of 14 amino acids. V gave up 5 bases and J gave up 8 bases; unmatched junction bases: 8. The CDR3 region is CASSYQDRADTIYF. For the CDR3, the DNA is TGTGCCAGCAGTTACCAGGACAGGGCGGACACCATATATTTT.

The chain recombines TRBV7-6 with TRBJ2-2; 8 bases align to TRBD1. Germline trimming cut 4 bases from V and 0 bases from J; bases unmatched to any gene: 4. CDR1 is SGHVS and CDR2 is FNYEAQ in the germline V gene. The CDR3 totals 16 residues. The CDR3 loop reads CASSSPGQANTGELFF. CDR3 nucleotide sequence: TGTGCCAGCAGCTCCCCGGGACAGGCGAACACCGGGGAGCTGTTTTTT.

This rearrangement joins TRBV7-8 to TRBJ2-7; TRBD2 matches at 12 bases. CDR3 size: 15 residues. CDR1 is SGHVS and CDR2 is FQNEAQ in the germline V gene. The ends lost 6 bases at V and 4 bases at J; junction bases unmatched: 7. CDR3 sequence reads: CASRPLAGGRYEQYF. For the CDR3, the DNA is TGTGCCAGCAGACCGCTAGCGGGAGGGCGGTACGAGCAGTACTTC.

V gene TRBV30 combines with J gene TRBJ2-7; 9 positions match TRBD2. Trimming at V came to 3 bases and at J to 6 bases, leaving 9 bases not matched to a gene. The CDR3 contains 14 residues. Germline values: CDR1 GTSNPN, CDR2 SVGIG (reference sequence). CDR3 sequence reads: CAWSAGTSNREQYF. For the CDR3, the DNA is TGTGCCTGGAGCGCCGGGACTAGCAATCGCGAGCAGTACTTC.

The genes are TRBV29-1 and TRBJ2-3; 8 bases match TRBD2. Unmatched junction bases numbered 5, after V lost 0 bases and J lost 3 bases. CDR3 size: 15 residues. Germline V CDR1 and CDR2: SQVTM, ANQGSEA. The DNA for the CDR3 is TGCAGCGTTGAAGATCTTACTAGCGGAACAGATACGCAGTATTTT. Amino acid sequence: CSVEDLTSGTDTQYF.

This clone was picked up one time. The chain has TRBV29-1 and TRBJ2-7; TRBD2 aligns across 7 bases. The J segment lost 7 bases and the V segment lost 8 bases, leaving 14 bases of the junction unmatched. The CDR3 extends over 13 amino acids. Per the germline V gene, CDR1 is SQVTM and CDR2 is ANQGSEA. The CDR3 loop is CSISLAVRKEQYF. CDR3 in DNA: TGCAGCATAAGCCTAGCGGTACGGAAAGAGCAGTACTTC.

The V gene is TRBV6-5, the J gene TRBJ1-1; weak D call: TRBD1 (5 bases). CDR1 and CDR2 (germline): MNHEY, SVGAGI. CDR3 length equals 15 residues. V lost 4 bases to trimming and J lost 5 bases, with 17 bases between them. The CDR3 DNA sequence: TGTGCCAGCAGTTCCTCCGGGGGGGGATGGACTGAAGCTTTCTTT. Translated: CASSSSGGGWTEAFF.

The CDR3 DNA reads TGTGCCAGCAGCTTAGAGGAGGGGCGCGGGGAGCTGTTTTTT. Translated, it gives CASSLEEGRGELFF. The chain carries TRBV11-3 and TRBJ2-2; weak D call: TRBD2 (6 bases). The CDR3 spans 14 residues. The V gene's germline CDR1 is SGHNT and CDR2 YENEEA. Trimming left V 0 bases short and J 7 bases short, with 9 bases between.

This clone was observed a single time. The CDR3 DNA sequence: TGTGCCAGCAGTTACCGGGGGATGTATGAGCAGTTCTTC. Protein: CASSYRGMYEQFF. The chain is built from TRBV6-5 and TRBJ2-1, with D perhaps TRBD2 (6 bases). The V and J ends lost 2 bases and 8 bases respectively, with 10 bases between them. The germline V gene encodes CDR1 MNHEY and CDR2 SVGAGI. This CDR3 is 13 amino acids long.

This rearrangement joins TRBV25-1 to TRBJ2-3, with 7 bases lining up with TRBD2. Germline lookup yields CDR1 MGHDK and CDR2 SYGVNS. Germline trimming cut 1 base from V and 2 bases from J; bases unmatched to any gene: 12. This CDR3 has 18 residues. The CDR3 protein is CASSESLGSSGITDTQYF. Written as DNA, the CDR3 is TGTGCCAGCAGTGAATCCCTGGGGTCTAGCGGAATCACAGATACGCAGTATTTT.

This clone showed up just a few times. The rearrangement joins TRBV5-1 to TRBJ2-7; weak D call: TRBD2 (6 bases). Per the germline V gene, CDR1 is SGHRS and CDR2 is YFSETQ. The V and J ends lost 5 bases and 2 bases respectively, with 11 bases between them. There are 13 residues in the CDR3. CDR3 DNA: TGCGCCAGCAGTATAGCGGTAGCCTACGAGCAGTACTTC. It translates to CASSIAVAYEQYF.

The rearrangement uses TRBV18 and TRBJ1-4, with a tentative D call TRBD1 (6 bases). This CDR3 contains 16 residues. Germline V lookup: CDR1 KGHSH, CDR2 LQKENI. The V and J ends lost 3 bases and 3 bases respectively, with 14 bases between them. The CDR3 DNA reads TGTGCCAGCTCACCCACGCGAGGGGGTTCTAATGAAAAACTGTTTTTT. It translates to CASSPTRGGSNEKLFF.

The gene calls are TRBV29-1 and TRBJ2-7; 8 bases are shared with TRBD2. CDR1 and CDR2 (germline): SQVTM, ANQGSEA. The ends lost 7 bases at V and 7 bases at J; junction bases unmatched: 33. The CDR3 has 20 amino acids. The CDR3 is CSALSPHLAGNSRGLEEQYF. In DNA form, the CDR3 reads TGCAGCGCCCTGTCTCCCCACTTAGCGGGAAATTCCAGAGGTTTAGAGGAGCAGTACTTC.

A single count supports this clone. The rearrangement links TRBV28 to TRBJ2-7; 7 nucleotides match TRBD1. Looked up from germline, CDR1 is MDHEN and CDR2 is SYDVKM. The V segment lost 6 bases and the J segment 4 bases; nucleotides outside the gene matches: 6. This CDR3 is built from 13 residues. The chain's CDR3 is CASSRQGGYEQYF. The CDR3 DNA follows: TGTGCCAGCAGCCGACAGGGCGGGTACGAGCAGTACTTC.

The gene calls are TRBV19 and TRBJ2-7; TRBD1 aligns across 7 bases. CDR1 LNHDA and CDR2 SQIVND come from the germline V gene (reference sequence). CDR3 length: 13 amino acids. V dropped 8 bases and J dropped 6; count of bases not matched to a gene: 10. CDR3 loop: CASEGQTGLEQYF. The CDR3 bases are TGTGCCAGTGAGGGACAGACAGGACTCGAGCAGTACTTC.

The chain joins TRBV7-3 to TRBJ2-2; D possibly corresponds to TRBD2 (5 bases). V was shortened by 6 bases and J by 5 bases, with 13 bases between the two germline ends. Germline loops: CDR1 SGHTA, CDR2 FQGTGA. The CDR3 loop spans 14 amino acids. As DNA, the CDR3 is TGTGCCAGCAGTAAGAGGGATGGGACCGGGGAGCTGTTTTTT. Translating it yields CASSKRDGTGELFF. The full variable domain, with the rest looked up from reference TRBV7-3 and TRBJ2-2, is GAGVSQTPSNKVTEKGKYVELRCDPISGHTALYWYRQSLGQGPEFLIYFQGTGAADDSGLPNDRFFAVRPEGSVSTLKIQRTERGDSAVYLCASSKRDGTGELFFGEGSRLTVL.

The chain has TRBV6-1 and TRBJ1-2; the match to TRBD1 covers 7 bases. The CDR3 length is 13 residues. The germline gives CDR1 MNHNS, CDR2 SASEGT. V gave up 7 bases and J gave up 9 bases; unmatched junction bases: 11. CDR3 region: CASNGQALARYTF. The DNA for the CDR3 is TGTGCCAGCAACGGACAGGCCCTTGCTCGCTACACCTTC.

The J gene is TRBJ2-1, the V gene TRBV7-2; TRBD2 aligns across 7 bases. J lost 4 bases, V lost 5 bases, and 2 bases had no gene match. The CDR3 covers 13 residues. Germline V gene data show CDR1 as SGHTA and CDR2 as FQGNSA. The CDR3, as DNA: TGTGCCAGCAGCCGAGCGGGGTACAATGAGCAGTTCTTC. The encoded protein is CASSRAGYNEQFF.

V and J are TRBV4-2 and TRBJ1-4, with D unresolved. V lost 0 bases and J 4 bases, leaving 9 bases between the germline ends. Germline V CDR1 and CDR2: LGHNA, YNFKEQ. The CDR3 has 15 residues. Written as DNA, the CDR3 is TGTGCCAGCAGCCAAGATGCGGTTAGTAATGAAAAACTGTTTTTT. Protein: CASSQDAVSNEKLFF.